Shown below are 12 T cell receptor beta chains from a single sample sequenced in a study of T cell responses to AZD1222 COVID-19 vaccine. TCRdb's table, derived via immunoSEQ multiplex PCR, lists solely in-frame clones and lacks some. In the table there are around 66,000 clones, roughly 91% of which are singletons. The material sequenced was peripheral blood, taken 28 days after the second dose of the MenACWY control vaccine. All receptors come from an adult who received the MenACWY meningococcal vaccine as a control.

The chain joins TRBV10-3 to TRBJ1-6; D unclear. CDR1 and CDR2 (germline): ENHRY, SYGVKD. V was clipped by 4 bases and J by 7 bases, with 11 bases between them. This CDR3 spans 14 amino acids. CDR3: CAISVELINSPLHF. The CDR3 DNA reads as TGTGCCATCAGTGTAGAATTAATAAATTCACCCCTCCACTTT.

This clone was observed a few times. J is TRBJ2-7 and V is TRBV27, with unresolved D. Germline V gene data show CDR1 as MNHEY and CDR2 as SMNVEV (reference sequence). The V end was cut by 4 bases, the J end by 4 bases, with 14 bases between. The CDR3 is 14 amino acids. The CDR3 reads CASSSASGIYEQYF. The DNA for the CDR3 is TGTGCCAGCAGTTCGGCTTCTGGAATTTACGAGCAGTACTTC.

This CDR3 reads CASSSGPLGGEQFF. DNA of the CDR3: TGTGCCAGCAGCTCCGGACCCCTCGGTGGTGAGCAGTTCTTC. The chain couples TRBV6-6 to TRBJ2-1; D not certain. CDR1 is MNHNY, CDR2 SVGAGI, per germline (reference sequence). The CDR3 sequence is 14 residues long. V lost 6 bases and J lost 9, with 18 bases in between.

In this sample, this clone turned up a few times. The CDR3 nucleotides read TGTGCCTGGAGTGTTATAGCGGGGGGATACAATGAGCAGTTCTTC. Encoded protein: CAWSVIAGGYNEQFF. The chain has TRBV30 and TRBJ2-1, with 10 nucleotides matching TRBD2. The CDR3 is made up of 15 amino acids. J was trimmed by 4 bases and V by 0 bases; bases with no gene match: 3. Germline assignment: CDR1 GTSNPN and CDR2 SVGIG (reference sequence).

This chain links TRBV5-4 with TRBJ1-2; D is possibly TRBD1 (6 bases). CDR1 SGHNT and CDR2 YYREEE come from the germline V gene (reference sequence). The CDR3 has 15 amino acids. Trimming pared 0 bases from V and 8 bases from J, leaving 17 bases between. The CDR3 DNA reads as TGTGCCAGCAGCTTGGAACCGGGACAAAGGGCCGGCTACACCTTC. Amino acid sequence: CASSLEPGQRAGYTF.

V usage is TRBV12-3 or TRBV12-4 and J usage is TRBJ2-7; unclear D gene. The ends were cut back, 5 bases at V and 6 bases at J, with 14 bases in the middle. The CDR3 runs 13 residues. The CDR3 is CASSPYPRTEQYF. CDR3 bases: TGTGCCAGCAGTCCCTACCCCCGGACCGAGCAGTACTTC.

This clone has just a few counts. The chain recombines TRBV4-3 with TRBJ2-7, with D possibly being TRBD1 (6 bases). CDR1 is LGHNA, CDR2 YSLEER, per germline. The CDR3 runs 16 residues. The V end was cut by 1 base, the J end by 6 bases, with 19 bases between. The CDR3 reads CASSQVLTGSLGEQYF. The CDR3 DNA is TGCGCCAGCAGCCAAGTCCTGACAGGATCGTTGGGCGAGCAGTACTTC.

This sequence joins TRBV25-1 and TRBJ1-2; D gene ambiguous. V was pared by 1 base and J by 5 bases, with 8 bases between. The CDR3 spans 13 residues. Germline CDR1 MGHDK, CDR2 SYGVNS. The CDR3 nucleotides read TGTGCCAGCAGTGAATCGTACGAGTATGGCTACACCTTC. The encoded protein is CASSESYEYGYTF.

This chain uses TRBV13 with TRBJ1-5; D uncertain. The CDR3 extends over 15 amino acids. Germline V CDR1 and CDR2: PRHDT, FYEKMQ (reference sequence). V was shortened by 2 bases and J by 0 bases, with 8 bases between the two germline ends. DNA for the CDR3: TGTGCCAGCAGCTTATCGGCTATTAGCAATCAGCCCCAGCATTTT. Its protein is CASSLSAISNQPQHF.

The chain couples TRBV27 to TRBJ2-5; 8 positions agree with TRBD2. CDR3 length: 15 amino acids. V shed 6 bases and J 4 bases; nucleotides not matched to a gene: 10. CDR1 is MNHEY, CDR2 SMNVEV, per germline (reference sequence). The CDR3 spells CASSPPGGNGETQYF. In DNA, the CDR3 is TGTGCCAGCAGCCCCCCGGGAGGGAATGGAGAGACCCAGTACTTC.

The CDR3 is CASSLNGASSGSLRNEQFF. DNA of the CDR3: TGTGCCAGCAGCTTAAATGGCGCGTCTAGCGGGAGTTTGAGGAATGAGCAGTTCTTC. The chain joins TRBV7-2 to TRBJ2-1; TRBD2 matches at 10 bases. There are 19 residues in the CDR3. V shed 2 bases and J 7 bases; nucleotides not matched to a gene: 17. The V gene's germline CDR1 is SGHTA and CDR2 FQGNSA.

The chain combines TRBV18 with TRBJ1-3; D may be TRBD1 (5 bases). The CDR3 runs 16 residues. V lost 3 bases, J lost 4 bases, and 16 bases lay in between. From germline, CDR1 is KGHSH and CDR2 LQKENI. CDR3 region: CASSPGQPEGGNTIYF. The CDR3 nucleotides are TGTGCCAGCTCACCCGGACAACCGGAGGGAGGAAACACCATATATTTT.